This T cell receptor beta chain was recorded in a study of T cells in Graves' hyperthyroidism and ophthalmopathy. Study conclusions and caveats: Stable hyperthyroidism was separated from ophthalmopathy by a model based on 13 V-J features. The model's output predicted ophthalmopathy at a median of about 5.9 months prior to onset.

RNA transcripts were the template for amplifying TCR beta CDR3 regions. TCR CDR3 underwent first-round RT-PCR with the HTBI primer set. One entry per CDR3 protein, called by TCRdb with MiXCR from the multiplex PCR reads. The sample includes hundreds of thousands of distinct CDR3 sequences, over 15% seen only once; the top ten take roughly 18%. The CDR3 spans 12 residues. Per germline, CDR1 MDHEN and CDR2 SYDVKM. Trimming removed 2 bases from V and 7 bases from J, with 6 bases in between. The table lists this clonotype with many counts. Its antigen remains unknown. It was considered stable Graves' hyperthyroidism when ophthalmopathy did not progress within 18 months.

The receptor's source is a woman between 18 and 30 years old with Graves' hyperthyroidism. J is TRBJ2-4 and V is TRBV28; D remains ambiguous. Source material: blood. The CDR3, as DNA: TGTGCCAGCAGTTTAAGCGAGAACATTCAGTACTTC. The encoded protein is CASSLSENIQYF.